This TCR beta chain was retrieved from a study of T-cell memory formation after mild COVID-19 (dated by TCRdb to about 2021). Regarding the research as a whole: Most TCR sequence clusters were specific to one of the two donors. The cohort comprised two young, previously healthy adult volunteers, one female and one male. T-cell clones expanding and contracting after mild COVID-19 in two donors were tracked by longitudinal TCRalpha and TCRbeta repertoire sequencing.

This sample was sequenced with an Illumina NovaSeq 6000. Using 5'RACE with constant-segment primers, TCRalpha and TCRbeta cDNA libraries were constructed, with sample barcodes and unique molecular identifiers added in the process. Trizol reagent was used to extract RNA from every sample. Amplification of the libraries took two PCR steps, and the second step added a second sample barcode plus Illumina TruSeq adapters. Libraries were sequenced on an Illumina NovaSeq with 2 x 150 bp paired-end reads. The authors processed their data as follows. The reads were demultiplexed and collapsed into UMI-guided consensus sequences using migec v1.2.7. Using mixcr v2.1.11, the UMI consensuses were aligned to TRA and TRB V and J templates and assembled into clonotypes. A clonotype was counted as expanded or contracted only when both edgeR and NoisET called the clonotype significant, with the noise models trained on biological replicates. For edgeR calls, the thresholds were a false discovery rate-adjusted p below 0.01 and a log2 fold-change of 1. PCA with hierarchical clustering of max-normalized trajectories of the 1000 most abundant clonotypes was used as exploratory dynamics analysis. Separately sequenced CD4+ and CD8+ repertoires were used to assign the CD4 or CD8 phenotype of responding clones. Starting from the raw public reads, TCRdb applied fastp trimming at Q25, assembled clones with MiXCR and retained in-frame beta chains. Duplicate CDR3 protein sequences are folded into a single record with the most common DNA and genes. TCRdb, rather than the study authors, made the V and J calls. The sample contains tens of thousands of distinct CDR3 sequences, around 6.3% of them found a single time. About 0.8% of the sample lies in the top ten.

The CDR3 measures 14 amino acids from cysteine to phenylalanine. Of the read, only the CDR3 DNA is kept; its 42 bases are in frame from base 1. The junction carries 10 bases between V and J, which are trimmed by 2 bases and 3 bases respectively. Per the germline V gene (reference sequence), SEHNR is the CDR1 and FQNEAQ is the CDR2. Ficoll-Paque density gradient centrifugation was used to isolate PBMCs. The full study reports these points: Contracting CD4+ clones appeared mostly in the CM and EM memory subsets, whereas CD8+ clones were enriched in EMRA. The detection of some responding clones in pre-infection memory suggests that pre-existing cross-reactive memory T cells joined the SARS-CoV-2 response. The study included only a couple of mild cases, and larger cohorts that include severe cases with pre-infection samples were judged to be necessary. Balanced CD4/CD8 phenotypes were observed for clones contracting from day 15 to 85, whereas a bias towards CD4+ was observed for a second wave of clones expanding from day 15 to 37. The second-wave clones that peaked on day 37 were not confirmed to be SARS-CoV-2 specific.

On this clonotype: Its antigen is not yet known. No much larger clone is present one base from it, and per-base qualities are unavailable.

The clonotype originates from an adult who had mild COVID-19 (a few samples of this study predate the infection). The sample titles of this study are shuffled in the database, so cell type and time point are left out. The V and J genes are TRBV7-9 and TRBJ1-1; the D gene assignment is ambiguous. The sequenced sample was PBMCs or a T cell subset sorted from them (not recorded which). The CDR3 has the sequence CASSLLSADTEAFF. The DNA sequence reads TGTGCCAGCAGCTTATTATCCGCGGACACTGAAGCTTTCTTT.